The 15 T cell receptor beta chains below were found in one sample sequenced in a study of blood T cells in healthy people across ages. With a J-beta primer mix and a sample-barcoded 5' primer, a second PCR ran about 7 to 11 cycles. TCRdb recomputed calls from the 5' RACE reads with MiXCR, one row per CDR3 protein. The repertoire has some 1.7 million distinct CDR3 sequences, approximately 30% of them found once; the top ten carry 7.7%. The sequenced sample consisted of blood. These receptors were obtained from a woman younger than 45 in good health.

The chain couples TRBV5-1 to TRBJ1-1, with TRBD1 matching 7 bases. CDR1 is SGHRS, CDR2 YFSETQ, per germline. The CDR3 totals 14 residues. V gave up 4 bases and J gave up 5 bases; unmatched junction bases: 8. CDR3 nucleotides: TGCGCCAGCAGCACCGACAGGGAGGGAACTGAAGCTTTCTTT. It yields the protein CASSTDREGTEAFF.

The count of this clonotype is one. A much larger clone lies a single base off, so this may be a read error. V gene TRBV6-1 combines with J gene TRBJ2-5, with D maybe TRBD1 (6 bases). The CDR3 contains 14 residues. Germline CDR1 reads MNHNS; CDR2 reads SASEGT. This CDR3 is CTSSDWTVQETQYF. In DNA form, the CDR3 reads TGTACCAGCAGTGACTGGACAGTTCAAGAGACCCAGTACTTC.

A few counts support this clonotype. The chain employs TRBV6-5 and TRBJ1-1; D is perhaps TRBD1 (6 bases). V shed 10 bases and J shed 1 base, with 16 bases lying between them. Germline values: CDR1 MNHEY, CDR2 SVGAGI. This CDR3 is 14 amino acids long. CDR3 amino acids: CATQPEGENTEAFF. CDR3 nucleotide sequence: TGTGCCACCCAACCCGAGGGGGAGAACACTGAAGCTTTCTTT.

The chain couples TRBV9 to TRBJ2-6; D is undetermined. The V gene lost 0 bases and the J gene lost 0 bases, with 7 bases spanning the gap. The CDR3 loop spans 16 amino acids. Germline V gene lookup returns CDR1 SGDLS and CDR2 YYNGEE. CDR3 nucleotide sequence: TGTGCCAGCAGCGTAGCTTGGCGCTCTGGGGCCAACGTCCTGACTTTC. Translated, it gives CASSVAWRSGANVLTF.

This clonotype occurred a few times. The chain joins TRBV29-1 to TRBJ1-1; D remains ambiguous. CDR3 size: 10 residues. The germline V and J ends were trimmed by 5 bases and 11 bases, with 12 bases remaining between them. Germline V lookup: CDR1 SQVTM, CDR2 ANQGSEA. The CDR3 coding sequence is TGCAGCGTTCTTGCGGGGTCGGCTTTCTTT. Protein: CSVLAGSAFF. The entire variable domain, with the rest obtained from reference TRBV29-1 and TRBJ1-1, is as follows: SAVISQKPSRDICQRGTSLTIQCQVDSQVTMMFWYRQQPGQSLTLIATANQGSEATYESGFVIDKFPISRPNLTFSTLTVSNMSPEDSSIYLCSVLAGSAFFGQGTRLTVV.

V usage is TRBV7-6 and J usage is TRBJ2-7; 10 positions agree with TRBD1. Germline CDR1 SGHVS, CDR2 FNYEAQ. Losses at the gene ends were 3 bases for V and 2 bases for J; bases not matched to a gene: 4. The CDR3 totals 15 residues. The CDR3 nucleotides read TGTGCCAGCAGCTTCCGGGACAGGGGCCCCTACGAGCAGTACTTC. This sequence encodes CASSFRDRGPYEQYF. Filled out from reference TRBV7-6 and TRBJ2-7, the complete variable domain reads GAGVSQSPRYKVTKRGQDVALRCDPISGHVSLYWYRQALGQGPEFLTYFNYEAQQDKSGLPNDRFSAERPEGSISTLTIQRTEQRDSAMYRCASSFRDRGPYEQYFGPGTRLTVT.

This clonotype was counted a few times. The gene calls are TRBV2 and TRBJ2-5, with D maybe TRBD2 (6 bases). Germline lookup yields CDR1 SNHLY and CDR2 FYNNEI. V was clipped by 5 bases and J by 5 bases, with 9 bases between them. The CDR3 has 12 amino acids. CDR3 amino acids: CASSRLVETQYF. Written as DNA, the CDR3 is TGTGCCAGCAGTAGACTAGTTGAGACCCAGTACTTC.

The chain combines TRBV5-1 with TRBJ2-5, with a weak D call TRBD2 (6 bases). The V and J ends lost 3 bases and 5 bases respectively, with 14 bases between them. This CDR3 has 14 amino acids. From germline, CDR1 is SGHRS and CDR2 YFSETQ. CDR3 bases: TGCGCCAGCAGCTGGAGGCATGGGAGGGAGACCCAGTACTTC. Translated, it gives CASSWRHGRETQYF.

This clonotype appeared many times. The V gene is TRBV20-1, the J gene TRBJ2-1, with unresolved D. The CDR3 is made up of 16 amino acids. Germline assignment: CDR1 DFQATT and CDR2 SNEGSKA (reference sequence). The V end was cut by 6 bases, the J end by 8 bases, with 26 bases between. The CDR3 region is CSAFFTLSARPHEQFF. As DNA, the CDR3 is TGCAGTGCCTTCTTTACGCTTTCCGCCCGCCCTCATGAGCAGTTCTTC.

This chain uses TRBV18 with TRBJ1-2, with 7 bases that match TRBD1. V shed 2 bases and J 7 bases; nucleotides not matched to a gene: 7. In germline, CDR1 is KGHSH, CDR2 LQKENI. CDR3 length: 14 amino acids. This CDR3 is CASSPSTGDGGYTF. Written as DNA, the CDR3 is TGTGCCAGCTCACCAAGCACAGGGGACGGTGGCTACACCTTC. The whole variable domain, filled in from reference TRBV18 and TRBJ1-2, reads NAGVMQNPRHLVRRRGQEARLRCSPMKGHSHVYWYRQLPEEGLKFMVYLQKENIIDESGMPKERFSAEFPKEGPSILRIQQVVRGDSAAYFCASSPSTGDGGYTFGSGTRLTVV.

V and J are TRBV10-3 and TRBJ2-7; perhaps D is TRBD1 or TRBD2 (6 bases each). Trimming took off 7 bases at V and 2 bases at J, with 15 bases between the two ends. Germline CDR1 reads ENHRY; CDR2 reads SYGVKD. The CDR3 has 14 amino acids. The CDR3 bases are TGTGCCATCAACGCGGGGACACACACCTACGAGCAGTACTTC. Its protein product is CAINAGTHTYEQYF.

V is TRBV12-3 or TRBV12-4 and J is TRBJ2-4; 7 bases agree with TRBD1. The CDR3 length is 13 residues. The junction had 11 bases not matched to a gene; V was cut back by 5 bases and J by 13 bases. The CDR3, as DNA: TGTGCCAGCAGTCCAGGACAGGCCACAGAGCAGTACTTC. Amino acid sequence: CASSPGQATEQYF.

Ten or more counts support this clonotype. The chain is built from TRBV20-1 and TRBJ1-1; the match to TRBD1 covers 7 bases. V lost 3 bases to trimming and J lost 7 bases; unmatched junction nucleotides: 5. This CDR3 has 12 residues. Germline V gene lookup returns CDR1 DFQATT and CDR2 SNEGSKA (reference sequence). This chain's CDR3 is CSARTGMREAFF. The CDR3 DNA is TGCAGTGCTAGGACAGGGATGCGTGAAGCTTTCTTT.

This clonotype was seen only a few times. The chain links TRBV5-1 to TRBJ2-3, with TRBD2 matching 14 bases. This CDR3 contains 17 residues. V lost 6 bases to trimming and J lost 3 bases; unmatched junction nucleotides: 9. Germline assignment: CDR1 SGHRS and CDR2 YFSETQ. Here the CDR3 reads CASKDSGTSGGTDTQYF. The CDR3 bases are TGCGCCAGCAAAGATTCCGGGACTAGCGGGGGTACAGATACGCAGTATTTT.

This clonotype appeared a few times. The chain's CDR3 is CASSFFSGGARAQFF. In DNA, the CDR3 is TGTGCCAGCAGTTTTTTTAGCGGGGGGGCCAGAGCGCAGTTCTTC. The chain recombines TRBV12-3 or TRBV12-4 with TRBJ2-1; TRBD2 matches 11 bases. The CDR3 spans 15 residues. V shed 3 bases and J 12 bases; nucleotides not matched to a gene: 10.